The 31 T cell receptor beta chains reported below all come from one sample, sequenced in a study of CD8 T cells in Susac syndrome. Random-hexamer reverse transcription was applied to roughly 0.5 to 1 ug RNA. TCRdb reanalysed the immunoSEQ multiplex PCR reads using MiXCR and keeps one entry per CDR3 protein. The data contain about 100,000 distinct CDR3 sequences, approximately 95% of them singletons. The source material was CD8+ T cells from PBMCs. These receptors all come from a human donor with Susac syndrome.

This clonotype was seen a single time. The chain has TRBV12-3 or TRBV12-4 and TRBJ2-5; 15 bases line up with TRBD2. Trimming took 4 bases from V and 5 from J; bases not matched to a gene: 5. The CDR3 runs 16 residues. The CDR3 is CASSSGLAGGLETQYF. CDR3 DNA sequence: TGTGCCAGCAGTTCGGGACTAGCGGGAGGATTGGAGACCCAGTACTTC.

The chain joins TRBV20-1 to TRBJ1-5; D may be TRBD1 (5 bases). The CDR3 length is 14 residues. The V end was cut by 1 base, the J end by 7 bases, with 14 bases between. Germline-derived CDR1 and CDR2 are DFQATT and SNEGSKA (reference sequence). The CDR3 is CSARGAGRGQPQHF. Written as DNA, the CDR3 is TGCAGTGCTAGAGGGGCAGGGCGGGGACAGCCCCAGCATTTT.

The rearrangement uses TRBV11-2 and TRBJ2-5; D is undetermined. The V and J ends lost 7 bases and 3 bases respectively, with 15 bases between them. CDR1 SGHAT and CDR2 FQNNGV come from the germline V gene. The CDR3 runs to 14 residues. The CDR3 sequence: CASTPLDPKETQYF. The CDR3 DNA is TGTGCCAGCACCCCGTTAGATCCCAAAGAGACCCAGTACTTC.

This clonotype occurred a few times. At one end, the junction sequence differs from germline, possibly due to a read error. CDR3 coding DNA: TGTGCCAGCAGTTCCACCGGGGAGCTGTTTTTT. Protein sequence: CASSSTGELFF. The genes are TRBV5-1 and TRBJ2-2; unclear D gene. CDR1 and CDR2 (germline): SGHRS, YFSETQ. The CDR3 has 11 amino acids.

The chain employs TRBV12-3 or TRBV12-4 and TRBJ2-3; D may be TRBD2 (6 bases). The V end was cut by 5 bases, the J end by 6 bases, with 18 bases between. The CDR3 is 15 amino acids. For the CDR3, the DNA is TGTGCCAGCAGTCCTGGGGGGACCACCGGGGATACGCAGTATTTT. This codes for CASSPGGTTGDTQYF.

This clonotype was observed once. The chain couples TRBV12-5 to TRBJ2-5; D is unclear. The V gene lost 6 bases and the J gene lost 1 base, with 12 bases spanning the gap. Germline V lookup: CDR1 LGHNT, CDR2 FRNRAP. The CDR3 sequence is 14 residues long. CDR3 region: CASGSDRSQETQYF. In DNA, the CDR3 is TGTGCTAGTGGCTCGGACCGCAGCCAAGAGACCCAGTACTTC.

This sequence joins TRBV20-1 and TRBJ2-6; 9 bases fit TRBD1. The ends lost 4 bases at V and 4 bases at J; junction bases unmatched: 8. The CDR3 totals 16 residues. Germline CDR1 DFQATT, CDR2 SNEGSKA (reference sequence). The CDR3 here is CSAMGQGFPGANVLTF. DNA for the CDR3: TGCAGTGCTATGGGACAGGGATTCCCCGGGGCCAACGTCCTGACTTTC.

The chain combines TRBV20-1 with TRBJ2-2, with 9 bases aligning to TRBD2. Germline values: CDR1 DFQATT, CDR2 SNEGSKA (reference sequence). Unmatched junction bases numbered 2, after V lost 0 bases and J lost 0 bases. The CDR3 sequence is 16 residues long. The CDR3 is CSARERLAANTGELFF. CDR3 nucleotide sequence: TGCAGTGCTAGAGAACGACTAGCGGCGAACACCGGGGAGCTGTTTTTT.

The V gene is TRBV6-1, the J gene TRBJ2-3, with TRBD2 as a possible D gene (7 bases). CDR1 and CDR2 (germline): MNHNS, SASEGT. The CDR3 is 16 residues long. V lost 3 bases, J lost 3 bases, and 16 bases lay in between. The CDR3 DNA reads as TGTGCCAGCAGTGAGCAACAGGGAGGGGGGACAGATACGCAGTATTTT. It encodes CASSEQQGGGTDTQYF.

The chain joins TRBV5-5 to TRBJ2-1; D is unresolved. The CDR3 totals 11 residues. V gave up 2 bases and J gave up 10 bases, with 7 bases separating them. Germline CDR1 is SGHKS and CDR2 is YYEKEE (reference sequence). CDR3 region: CASSFEKEQFF. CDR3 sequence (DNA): TGTGCCAGCAGCTTCGAAAAGGAGCAGTTCTTC.

CDR3 DNA: TGCGCCAGCAGCCGAATCAAGGGACAGGGTTTCTACGAGCAGTACTTC. Residues: CASSRIKGQGFYEQYF. J is TRBJ2-7 and V is TRBV5-1; 9 bases are a match to TRBD1. The CDR3 runs 16 residues. CDR1 and CDR2 from the germline V gene are SGHRS and YFSETQ. V lost 4 bases and J lost 3; bases outside the gene matches: 11.

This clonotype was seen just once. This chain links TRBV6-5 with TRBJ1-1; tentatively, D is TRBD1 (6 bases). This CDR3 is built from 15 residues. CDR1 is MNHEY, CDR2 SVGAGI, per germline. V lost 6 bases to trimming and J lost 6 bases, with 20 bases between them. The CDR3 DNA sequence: TGTGCCAGCAGGACCCAAGGGGGAAATTTCGCTGAAGCTTTCTTT. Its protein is CASRTQGGNFAEAFF.

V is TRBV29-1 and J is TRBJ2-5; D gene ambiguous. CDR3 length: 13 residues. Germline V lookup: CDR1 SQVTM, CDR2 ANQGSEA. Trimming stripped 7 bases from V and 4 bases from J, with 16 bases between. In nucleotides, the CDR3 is TGCAGCGCCAATCTTCCGGCCACAGAGACCCAGTACTTC. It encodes CSANLPATETQYF.

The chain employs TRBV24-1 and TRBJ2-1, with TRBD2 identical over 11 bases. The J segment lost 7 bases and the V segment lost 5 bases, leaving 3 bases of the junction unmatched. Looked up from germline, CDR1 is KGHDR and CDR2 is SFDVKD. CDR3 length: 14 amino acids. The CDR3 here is CATSVSGRGNEQFF. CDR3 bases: TGTGCCACCAGTGTTAGCGGGAGGGGGAATGAGCAGTTCTTC.

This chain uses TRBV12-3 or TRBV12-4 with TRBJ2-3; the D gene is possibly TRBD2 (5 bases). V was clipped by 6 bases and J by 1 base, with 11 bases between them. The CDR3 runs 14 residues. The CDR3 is CASSRDGGTDTQYF. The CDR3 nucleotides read TGTGCCAGCAGCCGGGATGGGGGCACAGATACGCAGTATTTT.

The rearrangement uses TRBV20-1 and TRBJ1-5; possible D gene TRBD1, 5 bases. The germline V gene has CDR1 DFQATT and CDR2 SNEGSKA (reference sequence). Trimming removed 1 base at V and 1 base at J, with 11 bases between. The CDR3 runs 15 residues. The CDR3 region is CSARVPDISNQPQHF. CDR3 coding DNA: TGCAGTGCTAGAGTTCCGGACATAAGCAATCAGCCCCAGCATTTT.

This chain's CDR3 is CASSWNGANVLTF. CDR3 nucleotides: TGCGCCAGCAGCTGGAATGGGGCCAACGTCCTGACTTTC. J is TRBJ2-6 and V is TRBV5-1; D gene unclear. CDR3 length equals 13 residues. V dropped 3 bases and J dropped 3 bases, with 4 bases sitting between them. The germline V gene has CDR1 SGHRS and CDR2 YFSETQ.

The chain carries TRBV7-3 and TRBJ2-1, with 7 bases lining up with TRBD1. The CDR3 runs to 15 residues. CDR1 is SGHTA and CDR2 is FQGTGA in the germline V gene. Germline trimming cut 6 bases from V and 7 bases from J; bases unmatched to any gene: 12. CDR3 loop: CASSPLIQGRNEQFF. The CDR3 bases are TGTGCCAGCAGTCCCTTGATACAGGGGAGAAATGAGCAGTTCTTC.

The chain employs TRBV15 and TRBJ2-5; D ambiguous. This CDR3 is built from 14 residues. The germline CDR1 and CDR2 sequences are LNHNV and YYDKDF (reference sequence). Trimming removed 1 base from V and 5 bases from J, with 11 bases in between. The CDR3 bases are TGTGCCACCAGCAGAGCAGCAGCCGTGGAGACCCAGTACTTC. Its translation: CATSRAAAVETQYF.

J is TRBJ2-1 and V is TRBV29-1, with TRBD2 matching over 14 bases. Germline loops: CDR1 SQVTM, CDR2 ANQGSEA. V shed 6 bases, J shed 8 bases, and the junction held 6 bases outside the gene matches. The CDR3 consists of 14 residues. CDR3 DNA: TGCAGCGTGGGGGGACTAGCGGGAGTGGATGAGCAGTTCTTC. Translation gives CSVGGLAGVDEQFF.

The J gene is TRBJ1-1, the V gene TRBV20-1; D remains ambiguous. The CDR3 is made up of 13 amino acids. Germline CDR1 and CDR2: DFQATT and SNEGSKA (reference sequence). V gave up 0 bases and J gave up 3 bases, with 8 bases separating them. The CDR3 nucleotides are TGCAGTGCTAGAGATAGCGGGGACACTGAAGCTTTCTTT. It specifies CSARDSGDTEAFF.

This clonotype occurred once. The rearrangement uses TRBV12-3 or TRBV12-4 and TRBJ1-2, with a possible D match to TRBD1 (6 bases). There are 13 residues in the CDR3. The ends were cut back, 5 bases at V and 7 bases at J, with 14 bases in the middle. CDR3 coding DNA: TGTGCCAGCAGTCTAACAGGGCGTACTGGCTACACCTTC. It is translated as CASSLTGRTGYTF.

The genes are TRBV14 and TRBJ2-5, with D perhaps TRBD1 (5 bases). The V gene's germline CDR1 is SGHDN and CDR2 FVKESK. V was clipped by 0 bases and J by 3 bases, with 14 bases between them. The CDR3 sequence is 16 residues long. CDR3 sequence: CASSQEEVGPKETQYF. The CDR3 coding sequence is TGTGCCAGCAGCCAAGAGGAAGTGGGGCCGAAAGAGACCCAGTACTTC.

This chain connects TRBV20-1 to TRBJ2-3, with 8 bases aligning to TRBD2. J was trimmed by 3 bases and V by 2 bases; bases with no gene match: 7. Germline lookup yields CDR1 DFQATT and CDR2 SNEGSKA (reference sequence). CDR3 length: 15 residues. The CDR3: CSARPNLAGTDTQYF. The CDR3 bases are TGCAGTGCTAGACCTAACTTAGCGGGAACAGATACGCAGTATTTT.

Here the CDR3 DNA reads TGCGCCAGCAACGGACGCGGACAGGGGAACACCGGGGAGCTGTTTTTT. This sequence encodes CASNGRGQGNTGELFF. The rearrangement links TRBV5-1 to TRBJ2-2, with 8 positions matching TRBD1. Germline CDR1 is SGHRS and CDR2 is YFSETQ. The CDR3 contains 16 residues. Unmatched junction bases numbered 8, after V lost 6 bases and J lost 1 base.

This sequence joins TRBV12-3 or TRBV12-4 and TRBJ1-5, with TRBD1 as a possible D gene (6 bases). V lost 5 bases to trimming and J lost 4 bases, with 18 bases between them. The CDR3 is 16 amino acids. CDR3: CASSRLTGTPNQPQHF. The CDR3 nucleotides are TGTGCCAGCAGTCGTCTCACCGGGACACCAAATCAGCCCCAGCATTTT.

The CDR3 loop is CASSPQPGGNTEAFF. The CDR3 bases are TGCGCCAGCAGTCCCCAGCCAGGCGGGAACACTGAAGCTTTCTTT. J is TRBJ1-1 and V is TRBV23-1; D unresolved. TRBV23-1 carries the ORF label, with uncertain function. V lost 4 bases, J lost 1 base, and 13 bases lay in between. There are 15 residues in the CDR3.

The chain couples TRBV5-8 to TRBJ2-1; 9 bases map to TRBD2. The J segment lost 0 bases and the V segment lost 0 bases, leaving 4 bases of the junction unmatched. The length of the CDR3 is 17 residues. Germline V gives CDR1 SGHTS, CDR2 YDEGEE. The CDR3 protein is CASSLGSSGASYNEQFF. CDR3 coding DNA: TGTGCCAGCAGCTTGGGGTCTAGCGGGGCCTCCTACAATGAGCAGTTCTTC.

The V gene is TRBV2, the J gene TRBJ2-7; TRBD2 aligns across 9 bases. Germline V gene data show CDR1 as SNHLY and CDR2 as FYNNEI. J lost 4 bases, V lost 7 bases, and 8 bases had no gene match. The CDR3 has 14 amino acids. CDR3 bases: TGTGCCAGCACCGCATCTAGCGGGGTTTACGAGCAGTACTTC. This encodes CASTASSGVYEQYF.

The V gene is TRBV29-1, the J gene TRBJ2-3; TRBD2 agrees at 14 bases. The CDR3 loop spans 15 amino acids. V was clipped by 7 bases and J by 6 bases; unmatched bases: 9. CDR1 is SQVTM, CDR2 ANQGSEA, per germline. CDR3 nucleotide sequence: TGCAGCGCGTCGGGACTAGCGGGAGAATCGGATACGCAGTATTTT. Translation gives CSASGLAGESDTQYF.

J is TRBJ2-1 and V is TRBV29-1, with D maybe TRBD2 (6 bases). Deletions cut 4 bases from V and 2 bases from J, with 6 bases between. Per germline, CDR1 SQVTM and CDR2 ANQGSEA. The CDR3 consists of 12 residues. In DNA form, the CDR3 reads TGCAGCGTTGGGGGGGCCTACAATGAGCAGTTCTTC. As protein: CSVGGAYNEQFF.